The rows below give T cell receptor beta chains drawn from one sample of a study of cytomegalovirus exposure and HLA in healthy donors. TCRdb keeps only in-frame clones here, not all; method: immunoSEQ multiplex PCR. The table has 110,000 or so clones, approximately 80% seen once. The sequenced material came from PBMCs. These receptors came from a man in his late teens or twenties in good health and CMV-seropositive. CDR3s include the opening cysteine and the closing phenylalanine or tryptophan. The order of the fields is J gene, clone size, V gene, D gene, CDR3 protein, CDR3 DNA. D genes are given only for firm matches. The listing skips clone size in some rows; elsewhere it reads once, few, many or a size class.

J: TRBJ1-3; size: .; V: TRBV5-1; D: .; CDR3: CASSLETGNTIYF; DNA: TGCGCCAGCAGCTTGGAAACAGGAAACACCATATATTTT
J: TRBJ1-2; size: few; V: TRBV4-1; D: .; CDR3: CASSQAIPSDRTLYGYTF; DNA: TGCGCCAGCAGCCAAGCGATTCCGTCCGACCGGACTCTCTATGGCTACACCTTC
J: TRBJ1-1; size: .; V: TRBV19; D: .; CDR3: CASSMTVNTEAFF; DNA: TGTGCCAGTAGTATGACAGTAAACACTGAAGCTTTCTTT
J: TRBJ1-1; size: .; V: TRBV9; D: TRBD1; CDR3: CASRAGTGGLMNTEAFF; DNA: TGTGCCAGCAGGGCCGGGACAGGGGGTCTGATGAACACTGAAGCTTTCTTT
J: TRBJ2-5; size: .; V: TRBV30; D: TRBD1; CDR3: CASTRQGAGETQYF; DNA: TGTGCCTCGACAAGACAGGGGGCTGGGGAGACCCAGTACTTC
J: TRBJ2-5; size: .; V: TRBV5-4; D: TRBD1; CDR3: CASSTPDRQETQYF; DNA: TGTGCCAGCAGCACCCCGGACAGGCAAGAGACCCAGTACTTC
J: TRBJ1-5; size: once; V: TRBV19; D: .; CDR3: CASKIGSINQPQHF; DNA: TGTGCCAGTAAGATCGGGTCCATTAATCAGCCCCAGCATTTT
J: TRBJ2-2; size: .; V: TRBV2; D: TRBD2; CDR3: CATFSRTSGRFQNTGELFF; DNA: TGTGCCACCTTCAGTAGGACTAGCGGGAGGTTTCAGAACACCGGGGAGCTGTTTTTT
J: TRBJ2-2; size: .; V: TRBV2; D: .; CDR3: CASRKRSNTGELFF; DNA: TGTGCCAGCAGGAAGCGTTCGAACACCGGGGAGCTGTTTTTT
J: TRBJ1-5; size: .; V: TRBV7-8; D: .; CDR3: CASSLKTVRYINQPQHF; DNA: TGTGCCAGCAGCTTAAAGACGGTCAGGTATATAAATCAGCCCCAGCATTTT
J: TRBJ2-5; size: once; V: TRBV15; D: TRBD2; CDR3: CATSSRGGEETQYF; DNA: TGTGCCACCAGCAGCCGGGGGGGGGAAGAGACCCAGTACTTC
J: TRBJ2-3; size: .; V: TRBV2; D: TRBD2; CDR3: CASRGGLAGGDRDTQYF; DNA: TGTGCCAGCAGGGGAGGACTAGCGGGGGGGGATCGAGATACGCAGTATTTT
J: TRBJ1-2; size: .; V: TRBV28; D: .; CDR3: CASSLPGQSWYGYTF; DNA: TGTGCCAGCAGTTTACCAGGACAGAGTTGGTATGGCTACACCTTC
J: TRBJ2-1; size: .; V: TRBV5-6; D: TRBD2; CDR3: CASSLGLAGYNEQFF; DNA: TGTGCCAGCAGCTTGGGACTAGCGGGGTACAATGAGCAGTTCTTC
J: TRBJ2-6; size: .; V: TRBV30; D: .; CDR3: CAQGWSSGANGLTF; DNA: TGTGCCCAGGGGTGGAGCTCTGGGGCCAACGGCCTGACTTTC
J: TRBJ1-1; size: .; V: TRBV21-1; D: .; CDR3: CASSNRGCSEAFF; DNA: TGTGCCAGCAGCAACAGGGGTTGTTCCGAAGCTTTCTTT
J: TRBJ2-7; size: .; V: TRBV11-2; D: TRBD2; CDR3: CASSLHARLAGDRYEQYF; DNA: TGTGCCAGCAGCTTACACGCCAGGCTAGCGGGAGACCGTTACGAGCAGTACTTC
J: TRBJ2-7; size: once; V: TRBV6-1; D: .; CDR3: CASSDPSGLASYEQYF; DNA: TGTGCCAGCAGTGATCCAAGCGGGCTAGCCTCCTACGAGCAGTACTTC
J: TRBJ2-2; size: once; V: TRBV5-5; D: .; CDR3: CANGEPDTGELFF; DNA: TGTGCCAACGGGGAGCCGGACACCGGGGAGCTGTTTTTT
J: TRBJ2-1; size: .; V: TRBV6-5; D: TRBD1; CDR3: CASSRTGSSYNEQFF; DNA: TGTGCCAGCAGTCGGACAGGCAGCTCCTACAATGAGCAGTTCTTC
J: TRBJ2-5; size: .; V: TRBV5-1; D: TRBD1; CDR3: CASSTGQGYQETQYF; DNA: TGCGCCAGCAGCACAGGACAGGGGTACCAAGAGACCCAGTACTTC
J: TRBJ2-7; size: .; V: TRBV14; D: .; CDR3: CASSLGVRRETLNEQYF; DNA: TGTGCCAGCAGCCTGGGAGTGAGGAGGGAGACATTAAACGAGCAGTACTTC
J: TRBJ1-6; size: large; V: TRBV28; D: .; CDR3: CASSFLPSSYNSPLHF; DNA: TGTGCCAGCAGTTTTCTCCCGAGCTCCTATAATTCACCCCTCCACTTT
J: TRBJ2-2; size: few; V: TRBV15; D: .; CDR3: CATSRDVGAGTGELFF; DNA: TGTGCCACCAGCAGAGATGTAGGGGCTGGGACCGGGGAGCTGTTTTTT
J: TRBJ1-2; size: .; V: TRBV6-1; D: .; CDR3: CASRGQASTYGYTF; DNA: TGTGCCAGCAGAGGTCAGGCCTCGACCTATGGCTACACCTTC
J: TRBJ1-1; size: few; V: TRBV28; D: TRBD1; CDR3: CASAPDRGKAFF; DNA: TGTGCCAGCGCCCCGGACAGGGGGAAAGCTTTCTTT
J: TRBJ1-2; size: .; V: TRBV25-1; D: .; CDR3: CATGGGARDGYTF; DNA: TGTGCCACCGGCGGAGGGGCGCGCGATGGCTACACCTTC
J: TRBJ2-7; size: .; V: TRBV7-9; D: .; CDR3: CASGTVRSSYEQYF; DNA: TGTGCCAGCGGGACTGTCCGCAGCTCCTACGAGCAGTACTTC
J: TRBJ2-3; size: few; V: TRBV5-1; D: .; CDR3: CASSLTDTQYF; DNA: TGCGCCAGCAGCCTCACAGATACGCAGTATTTT
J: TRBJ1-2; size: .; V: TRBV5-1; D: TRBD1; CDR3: CASSYWTGGNGYTF; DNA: TGCGCCAGCAGCTACTGGACAGGGGGCAATGGCTACACCTTC
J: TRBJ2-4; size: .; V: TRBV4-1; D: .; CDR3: CASSQVGAHSQYF; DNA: TGCGCCAGCAGCCAAGTGGGGGCTCACAGTCAGTACTTC
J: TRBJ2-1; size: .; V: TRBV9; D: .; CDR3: CASSVGLVNEQFF; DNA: TGTGCCAGCAGCGTAGGTCTAGTCAATGAGCAGTTCTTC
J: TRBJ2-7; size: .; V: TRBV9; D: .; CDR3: CASSDHNEQYF; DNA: TGTGCCAGCAGCGATCACAACGAGCAGTACTTC
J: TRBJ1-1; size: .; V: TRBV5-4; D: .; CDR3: CASSLGFGGKLGDTEAFF; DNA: TGTGCCAGCAGCTTGGGGTTCGGGGGGAAACTGGGAGACACTGAAGCTTTCTTT
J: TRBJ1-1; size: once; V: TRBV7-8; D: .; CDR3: CASFPGGEVNTEAFF; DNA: TGTGCCAGCTTCCCTGGGGGGGAGGTGAACACTGAAGCTTTCTTT
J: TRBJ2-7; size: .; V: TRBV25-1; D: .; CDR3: CARYRQVSYEQYF; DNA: TGTGCCAGATACCGACAGGTGAGCTACGAGCAGTACTTC
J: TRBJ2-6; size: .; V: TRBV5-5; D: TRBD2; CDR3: CASSLSPGGRGANGLTF; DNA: TGTGCCAGCAGCTTGTCTCCGGGGGGGCGGGGGGCCAACGGCCTGACTTTC